This T cell receptor (beta chain) stems from a study of kidney transplant recipient with SARS-CoV-2 infection. The CDR3 has 14 residues. Germline trimming cut 6 bases from V and 6 bases from J; bases unmatched to any gene: 8. One entry per CDR3 protein, called by TCRdb with MiXCR from the reads. Found here are roughly 230,000 distinct CDR3 sequences, around 30% of them singletons; the top ten hold around 7.8%. The chain joins TRBV12-3 or TRBV12-4 to TRBJ1-1; 9 bases map to TRBD1. Material: a blood sample, obtained at baseline and between days 110 and 120 from a kidney transplant recipient. The TCR sequence derives from a male patient in his 30s who had COVID-19 and was a kidney transplant recipient. Some T cells may originate from the graft donor. CDR3 nucleotide sequence: TGTGCCAGCAGCGGTACAGGGGGCGCCTCTGAAGCTTTCTTT. Protein sequence: CASSGTGGASEAFF.